These 10 T cell receptor beta chains originate from one sample sequenced in a study of cytomegalovirus exposure and HLA in healthy donors. The PCR ran on 60 Vbeta and 13 Jbeta primers. Sequencing used immunoSEQ multiplex PCR; TCRdb keeps in-frame clones, though not all of them. In the table there are about 90,000 clones, around 76% of which are singletons. The sample comprised PBMCs. The receptor set was obtained from a woman in her fifties or sixties in good health and CMV-seropositive.

V is TRBV18 and J is TRBJ2-2, with TRBD1 matching 8 bases. The CDR3 consists of 16 residues. V lost 3 bases, J lost 1 base, and 4 bases stayed unmatched. Germline assignment: CDR1 KGHSH and CDR2 LQKENI. CDR3 sequence reads: CASSPTGTGNTGELFF. CDR3 bases: TGTGCCAGCTCACCTACCGGGACAGGGAACACCGGGGAGCTGTTTTTT.

V usage is TRBV2 and J usage is TRBJ1-1; D is unresolved. V lost 1 base and J lost 4, with 7 bases in between. The CDR3 sequence is 13 residues long. CDR1 is SNHLY, CDR2 FYNNEI, per germline. The CDR3 sequence: CASSEGGVTEAFF. The CDR3 DNA reads TGTGCCAGCAGTGAAGGGGGAGTCACTGAAGCTTTCTTT.

V is TRBV5-6 and J is TRBJ2-1, with 9 bases matching TRBD2. CDR1 and CDR2 (germline): SGHDT, YYEEEE. CDR3 length: 16 amino acids. Trimming removed 0 bases from V and 4 bases from J; junction bases left unmatched: 5. CDR3 sequence: CASSLAASGAYNEQFF. The DNA for the CDR3 is TGTGCCAGCAGCTTGGCGGCTAGCGGGGCTTACAATGAGCAGTTCTTC.

This clone was observed a few times. CDR3 protein: CASSYRGEAYNQPQHF. In nucleotides, the CDR3 is TGTGCCAGCAGTTACAGAGGGGAGGCCTACAATCAGCCCCAGCATTTT. The rearrangement links TRBV6-6 to TRBJ1-5; TRBD1 might be the D (5 bases). V was shortened by 2 bases and J by 3 bases, with 14 bases between the two germline ends. The V gene's germline CDR1 is MNHNY and CDR2 SVGAGI (reference sequence). This CDR3 has 16 residues.

The chain is built from TRBV29-1 and TRBJ2-5, with TRBD1 identical over 8 bases. V lost 5 bases and J lost 5; bases outside the gene matches: 4. Germline loops: CDR1 SQVTM, CDR2 ANQGSEA. The CDR3 is 12 residues long. The CDR3 is CSVLRDRETQYF. CDR3 sequence (DNA): TGCAGCGTTCTCCGGGACAGGGAGACCCAGTACTTC.

The chain combines TRBV27 with TRBJ2-3; D perhaps matches TRBD2 (6 bases). Germline V gene lookup returns CDR1 MNHEY and CDR2 SMNVEV (reference sequence). The V gene lost 5 bases and the J gene lost 0 bases, with 36 bases spanning the gap. The CDR3 length is 23 residues. CDR3 nucleotide sequence: TGTGCCAGCAGTGAGTCTACACCGGGAGATACCCTAGCGCCTACTTTTAGCACAGATACGCAGTATTTT. Translation gives CASSESTPGDTLAPTFSTDTQYF.

V usage is TRBV5-8 and J usage is TRBJ1-5; D is undetermined. The length of the CDR3 is 13 residues. Germline CDR1 is SGHTS and CDR2 is YDEGEE. Trimming left V 0 bases short and J 5 bases short, with 6 bases between. CDR3 amino acids: CASSLVTHQPQHF. The CDR3 DNA follows: TGTGCCAGCAGCTTGGTGACTCATCAGCCCCAGCATTTT.

This clone was detected ten times or more. This chain joins TRBV13 and TRBJ1-3, with 7 bases matching TRBD1. The V gene's germline CDR1 is PRHDT and CDR2 FYEKMQ (reference sequence). The CDR3 loop spans 14 amino acids. V shed 4 bases and J 3 bases; nucleotides not matched to a gene: 3. CDR3: CASSSTGSGNTIYF. The CDR3, as DNA: TGTGCCAGCAGCTCGACAGGGAGTGGAAACACCATATATTTT.

The chain is built from TRBV10-3 and TRBJ2-7, with 9 positions matching TRBD1. This CDR3 has 17 residues. V lost 4 bases and J lost 2; bases outside the gene matches: 12. Germline CDR1 and CDR2: ENHRY and SYGVKD. CDR3 nucleotide sequence: TGTGCCATCAGTGGGCCTTCAATGGGACAGGGACCCTACGAGCAGTACTTC. Residues: CAISGPSMGQGPYEQYF.

CDR3 DNA sequence: TGTGCCAGCAGCGCCTGGACTAGCGGGAGTAAACACACCGGGGAGCTGTTTTTT. Amino acids: CASSAWTSGSKHTGELFF. J is TRBJ2-2 and V is TRBV9; 13 positions agree with TRBD2. CDR1 is SGDLS, CDR2 YYNGEE, per germline. After removal of 3 bases from V and 3 bases from J, the junction contained 8 bases not matched to a gene. The length of the CDR3 is 18 residues.